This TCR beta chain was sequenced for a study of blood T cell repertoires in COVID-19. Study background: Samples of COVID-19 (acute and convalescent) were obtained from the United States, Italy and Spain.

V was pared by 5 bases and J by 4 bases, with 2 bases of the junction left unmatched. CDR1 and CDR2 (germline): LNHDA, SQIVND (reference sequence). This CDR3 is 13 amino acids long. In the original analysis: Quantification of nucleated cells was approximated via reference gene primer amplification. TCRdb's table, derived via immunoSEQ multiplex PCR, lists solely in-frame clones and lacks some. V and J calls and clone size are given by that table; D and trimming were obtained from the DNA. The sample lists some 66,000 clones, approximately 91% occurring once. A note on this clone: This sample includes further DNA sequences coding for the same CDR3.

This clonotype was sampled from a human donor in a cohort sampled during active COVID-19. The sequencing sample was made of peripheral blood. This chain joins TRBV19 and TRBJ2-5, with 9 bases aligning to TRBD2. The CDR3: CASSSGLAETQYF. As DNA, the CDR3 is TGTGCCAGTAGTTCGGGACTAGCAGAGACCCAGTACTTC. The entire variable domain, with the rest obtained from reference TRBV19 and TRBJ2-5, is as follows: DGGITQSPKYLFRKEGQNVTLSCEQNLNHDAMYWYRQDPGQGLRLIYYSQIVNDFQKGDIAEGYSVSREKKESFPLTVTSAQKNPTAFYLCASSSGLAETQYFGPGTRLLVL.